This T cell receptor (beta chain) was observed in a study of CD8+ T cells in alopecia areata. On the study more broadly: Tofacitinib administration persisted for 6 to 18 months, succeeded by 6 months off drug. General study findings and limits: In lesional scalp, particularly from alopecia totalis/universalis, clonality was higher than in normal scalp.

Sequencing used cDNA as its template, made by extracting RNA and reverse transcribing it. Sequenced by immunoSEQ multiplex PCR; TCRdb stores in-frame clones only, minus some. This table has some 200,000 clones, 40% to 55% appearing once. Specified treatment: oral pan-JAK inhibitor, 5-10 mg twice daily. Individuals with alopecia areata gave both lesional scalp punch biopsies and peripheral blood for collection. Sorting of CD4+ and CD8+ T cells was performed on PBMCs. The germline V gene has CDR1 SGDLS and CDR2 YYNGEE. CDR3 length: 14 residues. The ends were cut back, 0 bases at V and 7 bases at J, with 11 bases in the middle. Points on this clone: The antigen remains unidentified.

This material consisted of CD4+ T cells sorted from blood, taken at approximately week 37, from a patient treated with tofacitinib. This rearrangement joins TRBV9 to TRBJ2-1, with unresolved D. The TCR comes from a human donor with alopecia areata. The CDR3 protein is CASSVAPLLNEQFF. For the CDR3, the DNA is TGTGCCAGCAGCGTAGCTCCTCTACTGAATGAGCAGTTCTTC.